Each of the 29 T cell receptor beta chains below was sequenced from the same sample in a study of blood T cells in healthy people across ages. Primed by a sample-barcoded 5' primer and a J-beta primer mix, a second PCR proceeded for 7 to 11 cycles. Using its own MiXCR run on the 5' RACE reads, TCRdb lists one record per CDR3 protein. The table has 550,000 to 750,000 distinct CDR3 sequences, approximately 21% seen once. The specimen was blood. The receptor source for this set is a man in his sixties or seventies in good health.

There are a few counts of this clonotype. The rearrangement links TRBV14 to TRBJ2-2; D is unclear. Germline V gene sequence: CDR1 SGHDN, CDR2 FVKESK. Trimming took 0 bases from V and 7 from J, leaving 18 bases between them. The CDR3 has 17 amino acids. The CDR3 coding sequence is TGTGCCAGCAGCCAAGATCTTGAACGGGCTCGTCTCGGGGAGCTGTTTTTT. Translating it yields CASSQDLERARLGELFF.

This clonotype was picked up many times. This rearrangement joins TRBV21-1 to TRBJ2-2; the table assigns TRBD2, which was not confirmed against the DNA. TRBV21-1 is tagged as a pseudogene. CDR3 length: 18 amino acids. The CDR3 loop reads CASIILAGGPPGTGELFF. CDR3 DNA sequence: TGTGCCAGCATCATACTAGCGGGAGGCCCACCGGGGACCGGGGAGCTGTTTTTT.

This clonotype was seen more than once but under ten times. The chain carries TRBV20-1 and TRBJ2-1, with 11 bases fitting TRBD2. Trimming cost V 4 bases and J 6 bases; bases outside gene matches: 5. The CDR3 has 14 amino acids. Germline CDR1 is DFQATT and CDR2 is SNEGSKA (reference sequence). The DNA of the CDR3 is TGCAGTGCTACCGTAGCGGGAGGGCGCAATGAGCAGTTCTTC. Translating gives CSATVAGGRNEQFF.

This clonotype was observed many times. The chain couples TRBV2 to TRBJ2-5; the match to TRBD1 covers 8 bases. Losses at the gene ends were 2 bases for V and 5 bases for J; bases not matched to a gene: 13. CDR1 and CDR2 (germline): SNHLY, FYNNEI. CDR3 length: 17 amino acids. The CDR3 bases are TGTGCCAGCAGTGAATTCCGCTGGCCAGGGGGCGTCGAGACCCAGTACTTC. It is translated as CASSEFRWPGGVETQYF.

The chain carries TRBV4-1 and TRBJ2-1; D might be TRBD2 (5 bases). The V gene lost 0 bases and the J gene lost 0 bases, with 12 bases spanning the gap. The CDR3 spans 17 residues. Germline CDR1 and CDR2: MGHRA and YSYEKL. CDR3 sequence: CASSQDPSYSSYNEQFF. CDR3 nucleotides: TGCGCCAGCAGCCAAGATCCTAGCTACAGCTCCTACAATGAGCAGTTCTTC.

Concerning this clonotype itself: A much larger clone lies a single base off, so this may be a read error. This chain joins TRBV3-1 and TRBJ2-5, with unresolved D. The assigned J gene may be wrong: the sequence end matches TRBJ2-7 better. In germline, CDR1 is LGHDT, CDR2 YNNKEL (reference sequence). The CDR3 is 16 residues long. DNA of the CDR3: TGTGCCAGCAGCAAAGAACCGAGCGAGAGGCTAAACGAGCAGTACTTC. Amino acid sequence: CASSKEPSERLNEQYF.

With regard to this clonotype: One end of the junction does not line up with germline, which may come from a read error. The chain links TRBV14 to TRBJ2-7; tentative D call: TRBD1 (6 bases). The CDR3 is made up of 13 amino acids. Germline CDR1 reads SGHDN; CDR2 reads FVKESK. The DNA of the CDR3 is TGTGCCAGCAGCCAAGTCGCCGGGGACACCGCGTTCTTC. This codes for CASSQVAGDTAFF.

A few counts support this clonotype. The chain links TRBV20-1 to TRBJ1-5, with no clear D. The CDR3 consists of 13 residues. V was pared by 2 bases and J by 0 bases, with 5 bases between. Per the germline V gene, CDR1 is DFQATT and CDR2 is SNEGSKA (reference sequence). CDR3 nucleotide sequence: TGCAGTGCTAGACTCACTAGCAATCAGCCCCAGCATTTT. This sequence encodes CSARLTSNQPQHF.

About this clonotype itself: A much larger clonotype is one base distant, so this may be a read error. The chain carries TRBV18 and TRBJ2-7, with no clear D. Germline values: CDR1 KGHSH, CDR2 LQKENI. The CDR3 is 13 amino acids. Trimming removed 4 bases at V and 3 bases at J, with 10 bases between. The CDR3 protein is CASSLHPHYEQYF. The CDR3 DNA reads TGTGCCAGCTCACTTCATCCGCACTACGAGCAGTACTTC.

This sequence joins TRBV29-1 and TRBJ2-3, with TRBD2 matching over 8 bases. The CDR3 length is 15 residues. J gave up 2 bases and V 4 bases, and 8 bases lay outside the gene matches. Germline V CDR1 and CDR2: SQVTM, ANQGSEA. CDR3 DNA sequence: TGCAGCGTTGCCCTCGGGACTAGTTTCACAGATACGCAGTATTTT. Translated, it gives CSVALGTSFTDTQYF.

The chain links TRBV18 to TRBJ2-7, with 15 bases matching TRBD2. The CDR3 is 18 residues long. With V trimmed by 5 bases and J by 3 bases, 11 bases remained unmatched. Germline V gives CDR1 KGHSH, CDR2 LQKENI. The CDR3 DNA follows: TGTGCCAGCTCATCAGTAGGACTAGCGGGAGGGAAGGGCTACGAGCAGTACTTC. This gives the protein CASSSVGLAGGKGYEQYF.

The chain uses TRBV2 and TRBJ2-1; 7 bases are a match to TRBD2. From germline, CDR1 is SNHLY and CDR2 FYNNEI. With V trimmed by 3 bases and J by 0 bases, 5 bases remained unmatched. CDR3 length: 16 amino acids. CDR3 region: CASSDLGEGSYNEQFF. The CDR3 bases are TGTGCCAGCAGTGATCTAGGGGAGGGCTCCTACAATGAGCAGTTCTTC.

This clonotype was seen a few times. The chain couples TRBV5-6 to TRBJ2-5; the D gene is possibly TRBD1 (6 bases). V lost 4 bases and J 1 base, leaving 11 bases between the germline ends. This CDR3 spans 14 amino acids. Germline V gives CDR1 SGHDT, CDR2 YYEEEE. The CDR3 region has the DNA TGTGCCAGCAGCGCCGGACAGATCCAAGAGACCCAGTACTTC. Its protein product is CASSAGQIQETQYF.

In nucleotides, the CDR3 is TGTGCCAGCAGCAAAAGTGAACAGGACACTAACTATGGCTACACCTTC. Protein product: CASSKSEQDTNYGYTF. The V and J genes are TRBV21-1 and TRBJ1-2; the table's D call, TRBD1, has no DNA check behind it. TRBV21-1 is a recognized pseudogene. This CDR3 region has 16 residues.

About this clonotype: Compared with germline, one end of the junction differs, possibly owing to a read error. The chain combines TRBV3-1 with TRBJ2-7, with TRBD1 matching over 10 bases. The end of the DNA is better explained by TRBJ2-1, so the J call may be wrong. The CDR3 totals 15 residues. CDR1 and CDR2 (germline): LGHDT, YNNKEL (reference sequence). The CDR3 sequence: CASSPGQGVYHEQFF. CDR3 DNA sequence: TGTGCCAGCAGCCCCGGACAGGGGGTCTACCATGAGCAGTTCTTC.

This clonotype has just a few counts. A junction boundary mismatches the germline segment, possibly from a read error. This sequence joins TRBV18 and TRBJ1-2; D gene uncertain. CDR1 and CDR2 (germline): KGHSH, LQKENI. CDR3 length equals 16 residues. The CDR3 is CASSPYPLEVNYGCTF. For the CDR3, the DNA is TGTGCCAGCTCACCCTACCCCCTAGAGGTGAACTATGGCTGCACCTTC.

The chain recombines TRBV10-3 with TRBJ1-1; TRBD1 agrees at 7 bases. This CDR3 has 16 residues. The trim removed 0 bases at V and 3 bases at J, leaving 7 bases unmatched. The germline V gene encodes CDR1 ENHRY and CDR2 SYGVKD. The CDR3 reads CAISESRQGPDTEAFF. In nucleotides, the CDR3 is TGTGCCATCAGTGAGTCACGACAGGGCCCCGACACTGAAGCTTTCTTT.

V is TRBV5-1 and J is TRBJ2-5; tentative D call: TRBD2 (5 bases). Matching the DNA end better, TRBJ2-1 makes the J call doubtful. Looked up from germline, CDR1 is SGHRS and CDR2 is YFSETQ. The CDR3 is made up of 14 amino acids. The CDR3 region is CASSLVGLENEQFF. The CDR3 nucleotides read TGCGCCAGCAGCTTGGTAGGACTCGAAAATGAGCAGTTCTTC.

V gene TRBV5-1 combines with J gene TRBJ2-5; perhaps D is TRBD1 or TRBD2 (5 bases each). The germline gives CDR1 SGHRS, CDR2 YFSETQ. V lost 4 bases, J lost 1 base, and 14 bases lay in between. The CDR3 loop spans 15 amino acids. CDR3 nucleotides: TGCGCCAGCAGCCGAGATCCCGGGACCCAAGAGACCCAGTACTTC. Translation gives CASSRDPGTQETQYF.

The rearrangement uses TRBV13 and TRBJ2-7; D not certain. There are 13 residues in the CDR3. Trimming removed 5 bases from V and 5 bases from J, with 13 bases in between. The V gene's germline CDR1 is PRHDT and CDR2 FYEKMQ (reference sequence). CDR3 sequence reads: CASSARMNHEQYF. The CDR3 DNA reads TGTGCCAGCAGCGCCAGAATGAACCACGAGCAGTACTTC.

There are a few counts of this clonotype. A junction boundary mismatches the germline segment, possibly from a read error. V is TRBV7-7 and J is TRBJ2-7; the D gene could be TRBD1 or TRBD2 (5 bases each). CDR3 length: 13 amino acids. Germline V gives CDR1 SSHAT, CDR2 FNYEAQ (reference sequence). The CDR3 region has the DNA TGTGCTAGCAGCTTAGGACGGGGCGACCGGTTGGACTTC. It encodes CASSLGRGDRLDF.

Turning to this clonotype: The junction departs from germline at one end; a sequencing error may be responsible. The CDR3 here is CASRGLAGYEDTQYF. The CDR3 DNA sequence: TGCGCCAGCAGGGGACTAGCGGGATATGAAGATACGCAGTATTTT. This chain uses TRBV6-5 with TRBJ2-3; 13 positions agree with TRBD2. The CDR3 length is 15 residues. From germline, CDR1 is MNHEY and CDR2 SVGAGI.

The chain couples TRBV10-2 to TRBJ1-4; no reliable D call. Trimming stripped 3 bases from V and 8 bases from J, with 10 bases between. The CDR3 extends over 13 amino acids. CDR1 and CDR2 (germline): WSHSY, SAAADI. CDR3 loop: CASSDRLGEKLFF. CDR3 nucleotides: TGCGCCAGCAGTGACCGCTTGGGGGAAAAACTGTTTTTT.

The V gene is TRBV7-9, the J gene TRBJ1-2, with D unclear. CDR1 and CDR2 from the germline V gene are SEHNR and FQNEAQ (reference sequence). The ends were cut back, 0 bases at V and 5 bases at J, with 10 bases in the middle. The CDR3 contains 14 residues. The CDR3 bases are TGTGCCAGCAGCTTAGCGCAAACAGCTTATGGCTACACCTTC. This codes for CASSLAQTAYGYTF.

This clonotype was detected a few times. The V and J genes are TRBV13 and TRBJ2-7; tentatively, D is TRBD1 or TRBD2 (5 bases each). The CDR3 consists of 15 residues. Germline lookup yields CDR1 PRHDT and CDR2 FYEKMQ (reference sequence). V shed 3 bases and J shed 4 bases, with 16 bases lying between them. The CDR3 sequence: CASSFGAGSRYEQYF. The CDR3 nucleotides are TGTGCCAGCAGCTTCGGGGCAGGAAGCAGATACGAGCAGTACTTC.

This clonotype has a count of ten or more. The V gene is TRBV5-1, the J gene TRBJ2-5; D gene ambiguous. With 3 bases removed from V and 3 bases from J, the gap between germline ends came to 9 bases. Germline V gene data show CDR1 as SGHRS and CDR2 as YFSETQ. The CDR3 has 13 residues. The CDR3 DNA follows: TGCGCCAGCAGCTCGACACCAGAAGAGACCCAGTACTTC. Residues: CASSSTPEETQYF.

This clonotype was counted ten times or more. The chain joins TRBV6-1 to TRBJ2-5, with D unresolved. This CDR3 contains 14 residues. Deletions cut 0 bases from V and 1 base from J, with 6 bases between. Germline V lookup: CDR1 MNHNS, CDR2 SASEGT. The CDR3 nucleotides are TGTGCCAGCAGTGAAGCGTACAGCCAAGAGACCCAGTACTTC. Its protein product is CASSEAYSQETQYF.

This clonotype was recorded a few times. The chain employs TRBV7-9 and TRBJ2-5; 7 nucleotides align to TRBD2. The J call may be incorrect, as the DNA end agrees better with TRBJ2-1. CDR3 size: 14 residues. CDR1 is SEHNR, CDR2 FQNEAQ, per germline (reference sequence). DNA for the CDR3: TGTGCCAGCAGCTTACTAGCGGTACACAATGAGCAGTTCTTC. Protein product: CASSLLAVHNEQFF.

With regard to this clonotype: One end of the junction varies from germline; a read error may be responsible. This rearrangement joins TRBV20-1 to TRBJ2-5, with a tentative D call TRBD2 (6 bases). The CDR3 extends over 15 amino acids. Germline V gives CDR1 DFQATT, CDR2 SNEGSKA (reference sequence). In DNA, the CDR3 is TGCAGTACTAGAGACATCTACGGGAGAAAAGAGACCCAGTACTTC. Translated: CSTRDIYGRKETQYF.